This T cell receptor beta chain was found in a study of lymphopenia after photon versus proton radiotherapy. Overall study findings and caveats: Larger post-nadir TCR diversity loss correlated inversely with survival in deceased patients. Only patients who died were analyzed for survival; proton advantage is unproven. Photon-treated patients lost naive T cells and TCR diversity; proton-treated stayed stable. Post-nadir diversity loss with photons came from oligoclonal expansion, particularly CD8+ Temra cells.

TCRdb keeps only in-frame clones here, not all; method: immunoSEQ multiplex PCR. Here the sample spans around 29,000 clones, about 93% being singletons. Worth noting for this clone: Its cognate antigen is unknown.

The CDR3 spans 16 residues. From germline, CDR1 is KGHSH and CDR2 LQKENI. V lost 1 base, J lost 7 bases, and 2 bases stayed unmatched. The gene calls are TRBV18 and TRBJ1-6; 12 bases fit TRBD1. The sequences come from peripheral blood, collected from a patient treated with photon-based radiotherapy. This receptor was identified in a woman between 50 and 59 years old with cholangiocarcinoma. The CDR3 sequence: CASSPRGTGGNSPLHF. As DNA, the CDR3 is TGTGCCAGCTCACCACGGGGGACAGGGGGCAATTCACCCCTCCACTTT.